One sample yielded the 28 T cell receptor beta chains listed below, sequenced in a study of blood T cell repertoires in COVID-19. Data came from immunoSEQ multiplex PCR; TCRdb stores just in-frame clones and leaves some out. The data hold about 200,000 clones, with 65% to 85% observed a single time. The sequenced material came from peripheral blood. The receptor set was obtained from a woman older than 75 with acute or convalescent COVID-19.

In this sample, this clone turned up once. The gene calls are TRBV7-2 and TRBJ1-4, with 7 nucleotides matching TRBD1. The V gene end was trimmed by 3 bases and the J gene end by 10 bases; junction bases not matched to a gene: 8. CDR3 size: 14 residues. The germline gives CDR1 SGHTA, CDR2 FQGNSA. The CDR3 sequence is CASSLPSSGGKLFF. The CDR3 nucleotides read TGTGCCAGCAGCTTGCCCTCCTCAGGGGGAAAACTGTTTTTT.

The table lists this clone with a count of one. V is TRBV4-1 and J is TRBJ2-7; the D gene is possibly TRBD2 (6 bases). With 1 base removed from V and 3 bases from J, the gap between germline ends came to 16 bases. The length of the CDR3 is 16 residues. Germline V lookup: CDR1 MGHRA, CDR2 YSYEKL. The CDR3 nucleotides are TGCGCCAGCAGCCAAGTGGCTGGCGGGACGGTCTACGAGCAGTACTTC. Amino acid sequence: CASSQVAGGTVYEQYF.

V is TRBV9 and J is TRBJ1-1; D is perhaps TRBD1 (6 bases). From germline, CDR1 is SGDLS and CDR2 YYNGEE. Deletions cut 2 bases from V and 0 bases from J, with 8 bases between. The CDR3 totals 14 residues. The CDR3 nucleotides read TGTGCCAGCAGCGTCAGACAGGTGAACACTGAAGCTTTCTTT. Protein product: CASSVRQVNTEAFF. Full variable domain (missing parts from reference TRBV9 and TRBJ1-1): DSGVTQTPKHLITATGQRVTLRCSPRSGDLSVYWYQQSLDQGLQFLIQYYNGEERAKGNILERFSAQQFPDLHSELNLSSLELGDSALYFCASSVRQVNTEAFFGQGTRLTVV.

V gene TRBV2 combines with J gene TRBJ1-4, with 9 positions matching TRBD1. CDR1 SNHLY and CDR2 FYNNEI come from the germline V gene. Trimming removed 6 bases from V and 4 bases from J; junction bases left unmatched: 6. This CDR3 has 15 amino acids. The CDR3 DNA follows: TGTGCCAGCAGGGAACAGGGGGCAGTTAATGAAAAACTGTTTTTT. Amino acid sequence: CASREQGAVNEKLFF.

The chain links TRBV23-1 to TRBJ2-7, with TRBD1 identical over 9 bases. TRBV23-1 is identified as an open reading frame with a role that is uncertain. There are 17 residues in the CDR3. The V gene end was trimmed by 8 bases and the J gene end by 3 bases; junction bases not matched to a gene: 17. The CDR3 DNA follows: TGCGCCAGCGGTCCCGGTCCGGGACAGGGATATGTCTACGAGCAGTACTTC. It is translated as CASGPGPGQGYVYEQYF.

The rearrangement joins TRBV2 to TRBJ2-5; TRBD1 might be the D (5 bases). CDR1 is SNHLY and CDR2 is FYNNEI in the germline V gene. The V gene lost 4 bases and the J gene lost 5 bases, with 8 bases spanning the gap. This CDR3 has 12 amino acids. The CDR3 DNA is TGTGCCAGCAGTGGGGGCGCGGAGACCCAGTACTTC. Translating gives CASSGGAETQYF. Drawing the rest from reference TRBV2 and TRBJ2-5, the complete variable domain is EPEVTQTPSHQVTQMGQEVILRCVPISNHLYFYWYRQILGQKVEFLVSFYNNEISEKSEIFDDQFSVERPDGSNFTLKIRSTKLEDSAMYFCASSGGAETQYFGPGTRLLVL.

J is TRBJ2-3 and V is TRBV5-1, with 7 bases that match TRBD2. The CDR3 spans 18 residues. Germline V gene lookup returns CDR1 SGHRS and CDR2 YFSETQ. J lost 2 bases, V lost 3 bases, and 15 bases had no gene match. Here the CDR3 reads CASSSGRWAGDNTDTQYF. In DNA, the CDR3 is TGCGCCAGCAGCTCGGGAAGGTGGGCGGGGGATAACACAGATACGCAGTATTTT.

The J gene is TRBJ2-7, the V gene TRBV28; 7 nucleotides align to TRBD1. V trimming: 6 bases; J trimming: 11 bases; junction bases outside the gene matches: 10. CDR3 length: 12 amino acids. From germline, CDR1 is MDHEN and CDR2 SYDVKM. The CDR3 reads CASRQGTLGKYF. The DNA for the CDR3 is TGTGCCAGCAGACAGGGGACGCTAGGGAAGTACTTC.

The rearrangement uses TRBV5-1 and TRBJ1-2; no firm D call. The CDR3 has 15 amino acids. Germline V CDR1 and CDR2: SGHRS, YFSETQ. V was clipped by 0 bases and J by 2 bases, with 11 bases between them. CDR3 sequence reads: CASSLARGGNYGYTF. DNA of the CDR3: TGCGCCAGCAGCTTGGCGCGGGGAGGGAACTATGGCTACACCTTC.

This chain joins TRBV27 and TRBJ1-1; 7 positions match TRBD1. Germline CDR1 MNHEY, CDR2 SMNVEV (reference sequence). The CDR3 runs to 14 residues. V lost 4 bases and J lost 1; bases outside the gene matches: 3. This chain's CDR3 is CASSSRTGNTEAFF. The CDR3 coding sequence is TGTGCCAGCAGTTCACGGACAGGGAACACTGAAGCTTTCTTT.

The chain couples TRBV7-2 to TRBJ2-3; TRBD2 matches at 8 bases. The CDR3 is made up of 15 amino acids. CDR1 SGHTA and CDR2 FQGNSA come from the germline V gene. After removal of 2 bases from V and 2 bases from J, the junction contained 3 bases not matched to a gene. CDR3 nucleotide sequence: TGTGCCAGCAGCTTAACTAGCGGAATCACAGATACGCAGTATTTT. Protein product: CASSLTSGITDTQYF.

This chain joins TRBV7-2 and TRBJ2-7, with 12 bases matching TRBD2. Per the germline V gene, CDR1 is SGHTA and CDR2 is FQGNSA. The V and J ends lost 5 bases and 5 bases, in that order; junction bases with no gene match: 4. The CDR3 runs 14 residues. The CDR3 coding sequence is TGTGCCAGCAGCCCGACTAGCGGGAGAAACGAGCAGTACTTC. It translates to CASSPTSGRNEQYF.

This clone was detected a few times. The chain uses TRBV6-5 and TRBJ1-1; D call uncertain. CDR3 size: 14 residues. Germline values: CDR1 MNHEY, CDR2 SVGAGI. The V and J ends lost 8 bases and 0 bases respectively, with 13 bases between them. The CDR3 here is CASAREFVNTEAFF. The CDR3 coding sequence is TGTGCCAGCGCACGGGAATTCGTGAACACTGAAGCTTTCTTT.

This clone was seen more than once but under ten times. The chain is built from TRBV11-3 and TRBJ2-1; 9 bases map to TRBD2. The CDR3 runs 15 residues. V gave up 1 base and J gave up 8 bases; unmatched junction bases: 6. From germline, CDR1 is SGHNT and CDR2 YENEEA. CDR3 residues: CASSLGFSGSDEQFF. For the CDR3, the DNA is TGTGCCAGCAGCTTAGGATTTAGCGGGAGTGATGAGCAGTTCTTC.

J is TRBJ1-1 and V is TRBV5-1; 8 nucleotides agree with TRBD1. CDR1 SGHRS and CDR2 YFSETQ come from the germline V gene. V dropped 8 bases and J dropped 5; count of bases not matched to a gene: 8. The CDR3 is made up of 13 amino acids. The CDR3 reads CASGTGGDTEAFF. In DNA, the CDR3 is TGCGCCAGTGGGACAGGCGGCGATACTGAAGCTTTCTTT.

V and J are TRBV2 and TRBJ2-2; D is unresolved. The germline V gene has CDR1 SNHLY and CDR2 FYNNEI. V lost 5 bases and J 4 bases, leaving 11 bases between the germline ends. The CDR3 covers 14 residues. CDR3 DNA: TGTGCCAGCAGTCCTCCGTGGAGCACCGGGGAGCTGTTTTTT. It specifies CASSPPWSTGELFF. The complete variable domain, with remaining parts taken from reference TRBV2 and TRBJ2-2, reads EPEVTQTPSHQVTQMGQEVILRCVPISNHLYFYWYRQILGQKVEFLVSFYNNEISEKSEIFDDQFSVERPDGSNFTLKIRSTKLEDSAMYFCASSPPWSTGELFFGEGSRLTVL.

This clone was counted a few times. CDR3: CASSQIQGANTGELFF. CDR3 in DNA: TGTGCCAGCTCGCAGATACAGGGGGCGAACACCGGGGAGCTGTTTTTT. V gene TRBV18 combines with J gene TRBJ2-2; the match to TRBD1 covers 8 bases. CDR3 length: 16 amino acids. With 6 bases clipped from V and 0 bases from J, the junction kept 6 bases outside the gene matches. The germline V gene has CDR1 KGHSH and CDR2 LQKENI.

CDR3 sequence: CASSFSWTSGNNEQFF. The CDR3 bases are TGTGCCAGCAGCTTCTCTTGGACTAGCGGAAACAATGAGCAGTTCTTC. The V call is TRBV7-9, the J call TRBJ2-1; 10 positions agree with TRBD2. With V trimmed by 3 bases and J by 5 bases, 7 bases remained unmatched. Germline V gene data show CDR1 as SEHNR and CDR2 as FQNEAQ (reference sequence). CDR3 length equals 16 residues.

The chain links TRBV11-2 to TRBJ2-2, with D maybe TRBD1 (6 bases). V lost 5 bases and J 7 bases, leaving 17 bases between the germline ends. The CDR3 spans 15 residues. Per the germline V gene, CDR1 is SGHAT and CDR2 is FQNNGV. This CDR3 reads CASSPSGQRGGELFF. CDR3 sequence (DNA): TGTGCCAGCAGCCCCTCCGGACAGCGAGGCGGGGAGCTGTTTTTT.

This sequence joins TRBV6-2 or TRBV6-3 and TRBJ2-3, with D unresolved. In germline, CDR1 is MNHEY, CDR2 SVGEGT. Deletions cut 5 bases from V and 6 bases from J, with 6 bases between. The CDR3 spans 11 residues. The CDR3 coding sequence is TGTGCCAGCAGTCCCGTGGATACGCAGTATTTT. Its protein product is CASSPVDTQYF.

The rearrangement links TRBV5-6 to TRBJ1-3, with D uncertain. This CDR3 contains 16 residues. From germline, CDR1 is SGHDT and CDR2 YYEEEE. Trimming took 1 base from V and 0 from J, leaving 11 bases between them. The chain's CDR3 is CASSLLTGFSGNTIYF. CDR3 bases: TGTGCCAGCAGCTTGCTTACGGGGTTCTCTGGAAACACCATATATTTT. Together with reference TRBV5-6 and TRBJ1-3, the CDR3 gives the full variable domain: DAGVTQSPTHLIKTRGQQVTLRCSPKSGHDTVSWYQQALGQGPQFIFQYYEEEERQRGNFPDRFSGHQFPNYSSELNVNALLLGDSALYLCASSLLTGFSGNTIYFGEGSWLTVV.

In its sample, this clone was seen once. This chain joins TRBV6-5 and TRBJ1-6; 7 bases are shared with TRBD1. Per the germline V gene, CDR1 is MNHEY and CDR2 is SVGAGI. The V gene end was trimmed by 5 bases and the J gene end by 8 bases; junction bases not matched to a gene: 6. The CDR3 totals 14 residues. Written as DNA, the CDR3 is TGTGCCAGCAGTACAGACAGGGTATATTCACCCCTCCACTTT. Translating it yields CASSTDRVYSPLHF.

The chain is built from TRBV23-1 and TRBJ1-3, with TRBD1 matching 9 bases. TRBV23-1 is noted as an ORF with a role that remains uncertain. Trimming removed 2 bases from V and 3 bases from J; junction bases left unmatched: 5. The CDR3 sequence is 16 residues long. The CDR3: CASSQAGQGSGNTIYF. The CDR3 DNA sequence: TGCGCCAGCAGTCAAGCGGGACAGGGAAGTGGAAACACCATATATTTT.

The chain has TRBV19 and TRBJ2-5; 11 bases are shared with TRBD1. Germline trimming cut 6 bases from V and 2 bases from J; bases unmatched to any gene: 11. This CDR3 has 17 residues. From germline, CDR1 is LNHDA and CDR2 SQIVND (reference sequence). This CDR3 reads CASSRTGTGGSQETQYF. The CDR3 DNA reads as TGTGCCAGTAGCCGCACCGGGACAGGGGGGAGTCAAGAGACCCAGTACTTC. The entire variable domain, with the rest obtained from reference TRBV19 and TRBJ2-5, is as follows: DGGITQSPKYLFRKEGQNVTLSCEQNLNHDAMYWYRQDPGQGLRLIYYSQIVNDFQKGDIAEGYSVSREKKESFPLTVTSAQKNPTAFYLCASSRTGTGGSQETQYFGPGTRLLVL.

The chain carries TRBV9 and TRBJ2-2; TRBD2 is a possible D gene (5 bases). Trimming removed 5 bases from V and 2 bases from J, with 19 bases in between. The germline V gene encodes CDR1 SGDLS and CDR2 YYNGEE. The CDR3 consists of 17 residues. The DNA of the CDR3 is TGTGCCAGCAGTGCCAGGTTCGCCAGCGGTAACACCGGGGAGCTGTTTTTT. It is translated as CASSARFASGNTGELFF.

This chain uses TRBV27 with TRBJ2-2; D is ambiguous. Germline lookup yields CDR1 MNHEY and CDR2 SMNVEV (reference sequence). CDR3 size: 14 residues. Trimming took off 0 bases at V and 0 bases at J, with 2 bases between the two ends. CDR3: CASSLSANTGELFF. In nucleotides, the CDR3 is TGTGCCAGCAGTTTATCCGCGAACACCGGGGAGCTGTTTTTT.

The chain has TRBV10-3 and TRBJ2-2, with D tentatively TRBD2 (6 bases). CDR1 ENHRY and CDR2 SYGVKD come from the germline V gene. The CDR3 runs to 15 residues. Between the trimmed V and J ends, which lost 5 bases and 0 bases, there was a span of 10 bases. The CDR3, as DNA: TGTGCCATCAGTTCCGGGACTTCGAACACCGGGGAGCTGTTTTTT. This sequence encodes CAISSGTSNTGELFF.

This clone was recorded once. This chain joins TRBV4-2 and TRBJ1-4; D is possibly TRBD1 (5 bases). The CDR3 has 18 amino acids. Germline assignment: CDR1 LGHNA and CDR2 YNFKEQ. V was clipped by 0 bases and J by 2 bases, with 16 bases between them. The CDR3 DNA reads TGTGCCAGCAGCCAAGATAGGACCCAGGGAACGACTAATGAAAAACTGTTTTTT. As protein: CASSQDRTQGTTNEKLFF.